Reported below is one TCR beta chain. Its antigen is undetermined. This sample's TCRbeta library carried unique molecular identifier barcodes. TCRdb processed the PCR reads anew with MiXCR; each CDR3 protein has one entry. Counted here are over 400,000 distinct CDR3 sequences, around two fifths occurring once; the ten biggest clones make up roughly 27%. The CDR3 covers 16 residues. The trim removed 0 bases at V and 5 bases at J, leaving 8 bases unmatched. Per germline, CDR1 DFQATT and CDR2 SNEGSKA (reference sequence). The data derive from a study of T-cell reconstitution after alpha-beta-depleted transplantation in children. Study-wide results and limits: From surviving recipient T cells and thymic progenitors came the high day-60 TCRbeta diversity observed in some patients. Several hundred expanded graft clones reportedly gave rise to the alpha-beta T cells present about two months after transplant.

The chain carries TRBV20-1 and TRBJ2-1; 9 nucleotides match TRBD2. This material consisted of PBMCs, taken before TCRalphabeta/CD19-depleted stem cell transplant. This TCR came from a girl aged 2 to 9 with aplastic anemia, due to receive a stem cell transplant. The CDR3 coding sequence is TGCAGTGCTAGAGATTCTAGCGGGGTTGGGGACAATGAGCAGTTCTTC. Amino acids: CSARDSSGVGDNEQFF.